The clone carrying this TCR beta chain was recorded many times. Its antigen remains unidentified. This record comes from a study of human T cells and chemical hapten exposure. General study findings and limits: TCRs whose frequency exceeded 1 in 1000 remained the same following DPC sensitization.

Library preparation tagged each individual cDNA molecule with a unique molecular identifier. TCRdb re-called the RACE reads through MiXCR, storing one row per CDR3 protein. The sample has roughly 120,000 distinct CDR3 sequences, about 13% seen once. Time point here: patch test 1, 2 weeks after DPC sensitization. Treatment denoted: therapeutic diphenylcyclopropenone sensitization with weekly scalp DPC. Donation of samples came from alopecia patients who were 18 to 70 years old and suitable for DPC. Trimming stripped 5 bases from V and 4 bases from J, with 9 bases between. The CDR3 loop spans 13 amino acids.

The rearrangement links TRBV12-3 or TRBV12-4 to TRBJ1-5; D is possibly TRBD1 (6 bases). This clonotype originated in a man aged 18 to 30 with alopecia areata. Some clones in this sample may be carry-over from other donors' samples. The specimen was whole blood, collected in connection with sensitization to the hapten diphenylcyclopropenone (DPC). The CDR3 sequence is CASSPQGNQPQHF. In nucleotides, the CDR3 is TGTGCCAGCAGTCCGCAGGGGAATCAGCCCCAGCATTTT.